This is a list of T cell receptor beta chains from one sample in a study of blood T cell repertoires in COVID-19. The table came from immunoSEQ multiplex PCR; TCRdb's copy has only in-frame clones and leaves some out. The sample has 150,000 to 200,000 clones, around four fifths seen once. Specimen: peripheral blood. The receptor source for this set is an older woman with COVID-19, enrolled during active disease. The CDR3 runs from the conserved cysteine through the conserved F or W. Each record gives: clone size, V gene, J gene, D gene, CDR3 DNA, CDR3 protein. A D gene is named only where the DNA matches it firmly. Rows give clone size only sometimes, using once, few, many, or a class for an expanded clone.

>-|TRBV18|TRBJ1-1|-
TGTGCCAGCTCGACGGGGAACACTGAAGCTTTCTTT
CASSTGNTEAFF
>-|TRBV6-2/TRBV6-3|TRBJ2-1|TRBD2
TGTGCCAGCAGTCTGTCTAGCGGTCCCTACAATGAGCAGTTCTTC
CASSLSSGPYNEQFF
>-|TRBV19|TRBJ2-5|-
TGTGCCAGTAGTATAGAACGGAGGGCAGGGCGAAAGACCCAGTACTTC
CASSIERRAGRKTQYF
>-|TRBV28|TRBJ1-1|-
TGTGCCAGCAGTTTATTAGGTCCCGATGGGAGAGCTTTCTTT
CASSLLGPDGRAFF
>-|TRBV4-3|TRBJ2-3|TRBD2
TGCGCCAGCAGCCAGGAGACTAGCGGAAACACAGATACGCAGTATTTT
CASSQETSGNTDTQYF
>-|TRBV5-4|TRBJ2-5|-
TGTGCCAGCAGCTTGGCCGGGACTTCAGAGACCCAGTACTTC
CASSLAGTSETQYF
>-|TRBV6-1|TRBJ2-5|-
TGTGCCAGCAGTGAATCACCAGGGACCCAGTACTTC
CASSESPGTQYF
>few|TRBV7-9|TRBJ2-5|TRBD1
TGTGCCAGCAGCTTAACCCAGGGGGCAGAGACCCAGTACTTC
CASSLTQGAETQYF
>few|TRBV3-1/TRBV3-2|TRBJ1-2|-
TGTGCCAGCAGCCAAACCTCGGGTCCCACTGGGGGCTACACCTTC
CASSQTSGPTGGYTF
>-|TRBV19|TRBJ1-2|-
TGTGCCAGTAGTATAGAGGAGCCTAAGCTAATCTATGGCTACACCTTC
CASSIEEPKLIYGYTF
>-|TRBV9|TRBJ1-6|TRBD1
TGTGCCAGCAGCCCACGACACTCAGTACAGGGGGATTCACCCCTCCACTTT
CASSPRHSVQGDSPLHF
>-|TRBV7-9|TRBJ2-1|TRBD2
TGTGCCAGCAGCCTCCGCGGAGGGACTATCTCCTACAATGAGCAGTTCTTC
CASSLRGGTISYNEQFF
>-|TRBV25-1|TRBJ2-3|-
TGTGCCAGCAGTGGCGGGGCTGTGGATACGCAGTATTTT
CASSGGAVDTQYF